One and the same sample provided the 24 T cell receptor beta chains below, sequenced in a study of T cells in Graves' hyperthyroidism and ophthalmopathy. It was RNA transcripts that yielded the amplified TCR beta CDR3 regions. TCR CDR3 underwent first-round RT-PCR with the HTBI primer set. TCRdb analysed the multiplex PCR reads with MiXCR anew, one entry per CDR3 protein. There are about 300,000 distinct CDR3 sequences in the sample; roughly an eighth occur only once, and approximately 7.9% lies in the top ten. The source material was blood. The origin of the receptors is a woman between 35 and 50 years old with Graves' hyperthyroidism.

This clonotype was picked up many times. The V and J genes are TRBV2 and TRBJ1-1; 7 bases are shared with TRBD1. The V gene end was trimmed by 8 bases and the J gene end by 1 base; junction bases not matched to a gene: 13. Germline V CDR1 and CDR2: SNHLY, FYNNEI. CDR3 size: 16 residues. As DNA, the CDR3 is TGTGCCAGCCGGTCAGGAGGGGGCTGGGGGAACACTGAAGCTTTCTTT. It translates to CASRSGGGWGNTEAFF.

Many counts were recorded for this clonotype. V and J are TRBV2 and TRBJ1-4; tentative D call: TRBD1 (5 bases). CDR1 and CDR2 (germline): SNHLY, FYNNEI. The V and J ends lost 6 bases and 4 bases respectively, with 15 bases between them. The CDR3 extends over 15 amino acids. CDR3 sequence (DNA): TGTGCCAGCAGGGACTTTGGGGGAGATAATGAAAAACTGTTTTTT. Translating it yields CASRDFGGDNEKLFF. The full variable domain, its missing parts supplied by reference TRBV2 and TRBJ1-4, is EPEVTQTPSHQVTQMGQEVILRCVPISNHLYFYWYRQILGQKVEFLVSFYNNEISEKSEIFDDQFSVERPDGSNFTLKIRSTKLEDSAMYFCASRDFGGDNEKLFFGSGTQLSVL.

The table lists this clonotype with a few counts. This sequence joins TRBV5-6 and TRBJ2-1; TRBD2 matches 14 bases. The CDR3 is 18 residues long. J lost 4 bases, V lost 4 bases, and 10 bases had no gene match. Germline lookup yields CDR1 SGHDT and CDR2 YYEEEE. The DNA for the CDR3 is TGTGCCAGCAGCCCTCCCGGGACTAGCGGGAGAGCATACAATGAGCAGTTCTTC. Translated: CASSPPGTSGRAYNEQFF.

This clonotype was counted ten times or more. The genes are TRBV30 and TRBJ1-4; TRBD1 might be the D (5 bases). The V gene's germline CDR1 is GTSNPN and CDR2 SVGIG (reference sequence). The CDR3 loop spans 14 amino acids. V was pared by 1 base and J by 4 bases, with 10 bases between. The CDR3 loop reads CAWSGGGGNEKLFF. The CDR3 region has the DNA TGTGCCTGGAGTGGGGGGGGTGGTAATGAAAAACTGTTTTTT.

This clonotype has a handful of counts. The rearrangement uses TRBV19 and TRBJ1-1, with a tentative D call TRBD1 (5 bases). The V gene's germline CDR1 is LNHDA and CDR2 SQIVND (reference sequence). The CDR3 is 14 residues long. Trimming stripped 5 bases from V and 4 bases from J, with 14 bases between. DNA for the CDR3: TGTGCCAGTAGTGTTATAGGGGACGCCACTGAAGCTTTCTTT. It translates to CASSVIGDATEAFF. Full variable domain (rest looked up from reference TRBV19 and TRBJ1-1): DGGITQSPKYLFRKEGQNVTLSCEQNLNHDAMYWYRQDPGQGLRLIYYSQIVNDFQKGDIAEGYSVSREKKESFPLTVTSAQKNPTAFYLCASSVIGDATEAFFGQGTRLTVV.

CDR3 in DNA: TGTGCCAGCTCTCCTACCGGGACAGGGGATTCACCCCTCCACTTT. Its translation is CASSPTGTGDSPLHF. The chain employs TRBV18 and TRBJ1-6; 10 bases align to TRBD1. The ends lost 6 bases at V and 8 bases at J; junction bases unmatched: 7. The CDR3 length is 15 residues. Germline CDR1 reads KGHSH; CDR2 reads LQKENI.

This clonotype was recorded at least ten times. The chain couples TRBV28 to TRBJ2-7; no clear D gene. Trimming removed 3 bases from V and 9 bases from J, with 12 bases in between. Per germline, CDR1 MDHEN and CDR2 SYDVKM. The CDR3 has 12 residues. The DNA for the CDR3 is TGTGCCAGCAGTTTCGAAATCCAGTTGCAGTACTTC. Its protein is CASSFEIQLQYF.

In its sample, this clonotype was seen a few times. The chain combines TRBV20-1 with TRBJ2-3; 12 bases line up with TRBD2. Unmatched junction bases numbered 12, after V lost 2 bases and J lost 6 bases. Germline V CDR1 and CDR2: DFQATT, SNEGSKA (reference sequence). The CDR3 length is 17 residues. The DNA for the CDR3 is TGCAGTGCTAGACGTTCGGCTAGCGGGAGGGCCAGGGATACGCAGTATTTT. Protein: CSARRSASGRARDTQYF.

The gene calls are TRBV11-2 and TRBJ1-2, with D perhaps TRBD1 (5 bases). The CDR3 consists of 14 residues. V was cut by 1 base and J by 5 bases, with 11 bases left in between. Per the germline V gene, CDR1 is SGHAT and CDR2 is FQNNGV. Here the CDR3 DNA reads TGTGCCAGCAGCTTAGGTATACAGGTTTATGGCTACACCTTC. Its protein is CASSLGIQVYGYTF.

This clonotype was seen ten or more times. The rearrangement links TRBV28 to TRBJ2-7, with D possibly TRBD2 on 5 matching bases. Germline lookup yields CDR1 MDHEN and CDR2 SYDVKM. Trimming pared 5 bases from V and 3 bases from J, leaving 8 bases between. The CDR3 runs 12 residues. The CDR3 is CASSPEVYEQYF. Here the CDR3 DNA reads TGTGCCAGCAGTCCGGAGGTCTACGAGCAGTACTTC. Full variable domain (outside the CDR3, taken from reference TRBV28 and TRBJ2-7): DVKVTQSSRYLVKRTGEKVFLECVQDMDHENMFWYRQDPGLGLRLIYFSYDVKMKEKGDIPEGYSVSREKKERFSLILESASTNQTSMYLCASSPEVYEQYFGPGTRLTVT.

This clonotype has a count of ten or more. The chain links TRBV9 to TRBJ2-3; TRBD2 agrees at 7 bases. CDR3 length: 16 amino acids. V trimming: 0 bases; J trimming: 0 bases; junction bases outside the gene matches: 4. The germline V gene encodes CDR1 SGDLS and CDR2 YYNGEE. The CDR3 is CASSVVGSGSTDTQYF. The DNA for the CDR3 is TGTGCCAGCAGCGTAGTAGGTAGCGGGAGCACAGATACGCAGTATTTT.

This chain uses TRBV28 with TRBJ1-3; unclear D gene. Germline V CDR1 and CDR2: MDHEN, SYDVKM. This CDR3 is 13 amino acids long. Between the trimmed V and J ends, which lost 3 bases and 2 bases, there was a span of 5 bases. CDR3 amino acids: CASSFAAGNTIYF. In DNA, the CDR3 is TGTGCCAGCAGTTTTGCGGCTGGAAACACCATATATTTT.

This clonotype has at least ten counts. This chain uses TRBV11-3 with TRBJ2-7; 9 positions match TRBD1. J was trimmed by 3 bases and V by 6 bases; bases with no gene match: 3. The germline CDR1 and CDR2 sequences are SGHNT and YENEEA. There are 13 residues in the CDR3. CDR3 sequence reads: CASSRGQGYEQYF. CDR3 nucleotide sequence: TGTGCCAGCAGTCGGGGACAGGGCTACGAGCAGTACTTC.

This clonotype was seen only once. A much bigger clone sits one base away, suggesting this may be a read error. The chain has TRBV29-1 and TRBJ2-1; D is possibly TRBD2 (6 bases). CDR3 length: 14 residues. V dropped 7 bases and J dropped 4 bases, with 17 bases sitting between them. Per germline, CDR1 SQVTM and CDR2 ANQGSEA. CDR3 DNA: TGCAGCGGGGGACTGAGAAGCGGTTACAATGAGCAGTTCTTC. This encodes CSGGLRSGYNEQFF.

At least ten counts were recorded for this clonotype. This chain links TRBV7-2 with TRBJ1-3; no clear D gene. The germline V gene has CDR1 SGHTA and CDR2 FQGNSA. Trimming removed 1 base at V and 2 bases at J, with 6 bases between. This CDR3 is 14 amino acids long. DNA for the CDR3: TGTGCCAGCAGCTTAGAACGGACTGGAAACACCATATATTTT. Amino acids: CASSLERTGNTIYF.

Note on this clonotype: A read error is possible here, since a much larger clone lies one base away. The chain is built from TRBV12-3 or TRBV12-4 and TRBJ2-1, with TRBD2 matching over 13 bases. After removal of 6 bases from V and 9 bases from J, the junction contained 8 bases not matched to a gene. The CDR3 runs to 15 residues. The CDR3 coding sequence is TGTGCCAGCAGGTTCGGACTAGCGGGAGTCAGTGAGCAGTTCTTC. It translates to CASRFGLAGVSEQFF.

The CDR3 spells CATSDSWESNEQFF. DNA for the CDR3: TGTGCCACCAGTGATTCCTGGGAGTCCAATGAGCAGTTCTTC. The chain uses TRBV24-1 and TRBJ2-1; possible D gene TRBD2, 5 bases. V was trimmed by 2 bases and J by 6 bases, leaving 10 bases between them. The CDR3 spans 14 residues. Germline V lookup: CDR1 KGHDR, CDR2 SFDVKD.

This clonotype showed up many times. The chain couples TRBV27 to TRBJ2-7; tentatively, D is TRBD1 (5 bases). The V gene lost 5 bases and the J gene lost 4 bases, with 21 bases spanning the gap. This CDR3 has 16 residues. Germline lookup yields CDR1 MNHEY and CDR2 SMNVEV (reference sequence). CDR3 coding DNA: TGTGCCAGCAGTCCCCTTACAGGTGGTGCCCTATACGAGCAGTACTTC. Its translation: CASSPLTGGALYEQYF.

This clonotype was seen repeatedly, ten times or more. The chain uses TRBV20-1 and TRBJ2-3; D is possibly TRBD1 (5 bases). The CDR3 consists of 15 residues. The ends were cut back, 5 bases at V and 1 base at J, with 16 bases in the middle. The germline CDR1 and CDR2 sequences are DFQATT and SNEGSKA (reference sequence). CDR3 in amino acids: CSAEASGRGTDTQYF. The CDR3 DNA reads TGCAGTGCTGAAGCTTCAGGCAGGGGCACAGATACGCAGTATTTT.

Many counts were recorded for this clonotype. This sequence joins TRBV27 and TRBJ1-2; no clear D gene. This CDR3 region has 14 residues. Germline V gene lookup returns CDR1 MNHEY and CDR2 SMNVEV (reference sequence). Trimming pared 5 bases from V and 3 bases from J, leaving 13 bases between. CDR3 in amino acids: CASSLDRRHYGYTF. The CDR3 DNA is TGTGCCAGCAGTCTAGACCGCCGACACTATGGCTACACCTTC.

This clonotype came up many times. The chain uses TRBV6-1 and TRBJ2-5; D gene unclear. V lost 6 bases and J lost 4, with 9 bases in between. The CDR3 runs to 12 residues. CDR1 is MNHNS, CDR2 SASEGT, per germline. Here the CDR3 reads CASSRRPETQYF. The DNA for the CDR3 is TGTGCCAGCAGCAGGCGGCCAGAGACCCAGTACTTC.

The sample holds a few counts of this clonotype. The gene calls are TRBV4-1 and TRBJ1-1; no reliable D call. V lost 0 bases and J 1 base, leaving 6 bases between the germline ends. In germline, CDR1 is MGHRA, CDR2 YSYEKL. The CDR3 has 14 amino acids. The CDR3 sequence is CASSQDAGNTEAFF. The CDR3 DNA reads as TGCGCCAGCAGCCAAGATGCTGGGAACACTGAAGCTTTCTTT.

This clonotype was seen many times. This chain joins TRBV6-1 and TRBJ1-2; TRBD1 matches at 9 bases. Germline CDR1 MNHNS, CDR2 SASEGT. After removal of 5 bases from V and 3 bases from J, the junction contained 7 bases not matched to a gene. This CDR3 region has 15 residues. The CDR3 sequence: CASSWTGDQYYGYTF. CDR3 DNA: TGTGCCAGCAGTTGGACAGGGGATCAATACTATGGCTACACCTTC.

This clonotype was seen repeatedly, ten times or more. The rearrangement joins TRBV12-3 or TRBV12-4 to TRBJ2-1; TRBD1 matches at 7 bases. J was trimmed by 1 base and V by 5 bases; bases with no gene match: 2. CDR3 size: 14 residues. CDR3 DNA sequence: TGTGCCAGCAGTCGACAGGGATCCTACAATGAGCAGTTCTTC. Residues: CASSRQGSYNEQFF.